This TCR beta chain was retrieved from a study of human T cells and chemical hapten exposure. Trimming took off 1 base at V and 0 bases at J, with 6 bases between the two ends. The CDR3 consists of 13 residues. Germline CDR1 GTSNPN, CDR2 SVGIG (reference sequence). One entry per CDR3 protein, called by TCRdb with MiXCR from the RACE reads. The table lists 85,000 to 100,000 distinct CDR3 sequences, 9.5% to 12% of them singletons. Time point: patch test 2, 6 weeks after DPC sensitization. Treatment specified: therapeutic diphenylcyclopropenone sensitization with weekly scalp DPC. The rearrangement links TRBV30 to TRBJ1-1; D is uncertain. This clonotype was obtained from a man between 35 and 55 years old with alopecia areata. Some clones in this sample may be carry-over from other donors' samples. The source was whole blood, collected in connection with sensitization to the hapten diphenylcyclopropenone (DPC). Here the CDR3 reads CAWSEQMNTEAFF. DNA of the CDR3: TGTGCCTGGAGTGAACAGATGAACACTGAAGCTTTCTTT.